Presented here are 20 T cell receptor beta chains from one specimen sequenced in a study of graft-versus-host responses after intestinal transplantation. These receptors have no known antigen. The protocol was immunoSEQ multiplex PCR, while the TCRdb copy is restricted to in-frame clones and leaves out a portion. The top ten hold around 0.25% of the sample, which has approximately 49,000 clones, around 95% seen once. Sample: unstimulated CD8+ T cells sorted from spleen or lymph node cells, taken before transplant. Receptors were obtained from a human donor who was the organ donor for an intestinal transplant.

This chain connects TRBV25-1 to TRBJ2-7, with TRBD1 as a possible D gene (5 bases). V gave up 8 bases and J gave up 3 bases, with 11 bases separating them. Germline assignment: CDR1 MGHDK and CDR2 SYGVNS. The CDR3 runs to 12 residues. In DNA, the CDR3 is TGTGCCAGCCGAACAGGAATCTACGAGCAGTACTTC. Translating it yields CASRTGIYEQYF.

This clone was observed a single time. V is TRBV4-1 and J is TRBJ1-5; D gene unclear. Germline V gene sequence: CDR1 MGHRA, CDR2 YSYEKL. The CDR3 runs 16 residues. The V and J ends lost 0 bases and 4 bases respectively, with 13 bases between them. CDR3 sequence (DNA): TGCGCCAGCAGCCAAGAAGGTACTTGGGGTAATCAGCCCCAGCATTTT. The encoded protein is CASSQEGTWGNQPQHF.

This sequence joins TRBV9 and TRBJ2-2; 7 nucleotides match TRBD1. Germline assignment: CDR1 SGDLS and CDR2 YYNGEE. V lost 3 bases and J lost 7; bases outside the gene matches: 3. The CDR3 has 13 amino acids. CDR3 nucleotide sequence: TGTGCCAGCAGCGGAGGGACAGTCGGGGAGCTGTTTTTT. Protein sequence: CASSGGTVGELFF.

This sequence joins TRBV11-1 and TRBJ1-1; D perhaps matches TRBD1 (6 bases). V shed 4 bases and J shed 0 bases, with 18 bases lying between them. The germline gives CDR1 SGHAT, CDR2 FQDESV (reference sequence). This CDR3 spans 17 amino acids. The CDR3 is CASSSTRPGAMNTEAFF. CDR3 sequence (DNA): TGTGCCAGCAGCTCAACACGACCAGGGGCTATGAACACTGAAGCTTTCTTT. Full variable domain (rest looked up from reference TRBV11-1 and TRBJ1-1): EAEVAQSPRYKITEKSQAVAFWCDPISGHATLYWYRQILGQGPELLVQFQDESVVDDSQLPKDRFSAERLKGVDSTLKIQPAELGDSAMYLCASSSTRPGAMNTEAFFGQGTRLTVV.

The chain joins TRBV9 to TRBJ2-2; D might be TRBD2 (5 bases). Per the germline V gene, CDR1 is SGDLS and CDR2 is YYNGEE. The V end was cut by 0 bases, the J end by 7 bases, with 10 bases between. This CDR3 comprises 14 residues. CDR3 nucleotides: TGTGCCAGCAGCGTAGCTACGGGGATCGGGGAGCTGTTTTTT. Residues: CASSVATGIGELFF.

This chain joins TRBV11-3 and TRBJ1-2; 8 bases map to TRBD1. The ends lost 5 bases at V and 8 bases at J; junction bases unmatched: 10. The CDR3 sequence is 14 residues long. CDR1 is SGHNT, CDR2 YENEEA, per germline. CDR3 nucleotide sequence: TGTGCCAGCAGCGTCCAGGGGGCAGGATACGGCTACACCTTC. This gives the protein CASSVQGAGYGYTF.

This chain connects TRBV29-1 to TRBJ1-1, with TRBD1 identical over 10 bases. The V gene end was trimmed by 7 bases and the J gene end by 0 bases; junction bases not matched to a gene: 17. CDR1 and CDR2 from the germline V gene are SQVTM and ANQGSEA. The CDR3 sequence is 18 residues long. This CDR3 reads CSARQGAYVLGLNTEAFF. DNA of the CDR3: TGCAGCGCCAGACAGGGGGCTTATGTCTTGGGATTGAACACTGAAGCTTTCTTT. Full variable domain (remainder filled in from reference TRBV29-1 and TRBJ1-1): SAVISQKPSRDICQRGTSLTIQCQVDSQVTMMFWYRQQPGQSLTLIATANQGSEATYESGFVIDKFPISRPNLTFSTLTVSNMSPEDSSIYLCSARQGAYVLGLNTEAFFGQGTRLTVV.

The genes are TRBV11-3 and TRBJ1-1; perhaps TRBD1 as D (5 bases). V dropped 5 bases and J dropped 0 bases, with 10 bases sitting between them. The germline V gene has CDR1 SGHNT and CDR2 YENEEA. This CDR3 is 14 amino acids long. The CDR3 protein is CASSPQELNTEAFF. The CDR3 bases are TGTGCCAGCAGCCCACAGGAGTTGAACACTGAAGCTTTCTTT.

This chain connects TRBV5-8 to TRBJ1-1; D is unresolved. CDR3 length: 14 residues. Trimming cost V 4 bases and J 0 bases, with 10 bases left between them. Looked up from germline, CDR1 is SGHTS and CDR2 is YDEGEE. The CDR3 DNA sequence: TGTGCCAGCAGCAAACCAGTCATGAACACTGAAGCTTTCTTT. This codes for CASSKPVMNTEAFF.

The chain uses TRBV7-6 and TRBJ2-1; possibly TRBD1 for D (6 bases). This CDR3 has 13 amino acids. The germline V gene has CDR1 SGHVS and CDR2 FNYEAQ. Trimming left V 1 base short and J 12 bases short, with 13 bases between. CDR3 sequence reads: CASSLGGQSLQFF. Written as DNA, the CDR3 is TGTGCCAGCAGCTTAGGGGGACAAAGCCTGCAGTTCTTC.

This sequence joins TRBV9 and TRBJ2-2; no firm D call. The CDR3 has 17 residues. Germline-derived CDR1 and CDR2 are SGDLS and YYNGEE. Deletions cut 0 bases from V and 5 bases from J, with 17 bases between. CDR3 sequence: CASSVALGSVRTGELFF. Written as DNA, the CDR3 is TGTGCCAGCAGCGTAGCTTTAGGGTCTGTAAGGACCGGGGAGCTGTTTTTT. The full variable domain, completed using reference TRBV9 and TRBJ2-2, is DSGVTQTPKHLITATGQRVTLRCSPRSGDLSVYWYQQSLDQGLQFLIQYYNGEERAKGNILERFSAQQFPDLHSELNLSSLELGDSALYFCASSVALGSVRTGELFFGEGSRLTVL.

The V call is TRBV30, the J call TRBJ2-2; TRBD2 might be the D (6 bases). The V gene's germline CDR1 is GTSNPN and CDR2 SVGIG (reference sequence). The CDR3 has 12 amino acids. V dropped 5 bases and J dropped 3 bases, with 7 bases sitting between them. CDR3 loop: CAWGGDTGELFF. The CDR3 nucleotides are TGTGCCTGGGGCGGGGACACCGGGGAGCTGTTTTTT.

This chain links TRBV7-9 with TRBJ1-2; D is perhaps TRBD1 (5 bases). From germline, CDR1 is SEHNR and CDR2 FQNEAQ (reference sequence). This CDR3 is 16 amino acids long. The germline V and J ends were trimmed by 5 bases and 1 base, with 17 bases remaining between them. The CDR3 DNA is TGTGCCAGCAGCACTGGGACGGAGGACCTTAACTATGGCTACACCTTC. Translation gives CASSTGTEDLNYGYTF.

CDR3 protein: CASSPNQQGSYEQYF. The DNA for the CDR3 is TGTGCCAGCTCACCAAATCAGCAGGGTTCCTACGAGCAGTACTTC. The chain carries TRBV18 and TRBJ2-7, with D possibly TRBD1 on 5 matching bases. The germline gives CDR1 KGHSH, CDR2 LQKENI. V was clipped by 2 bases and J by 1 base, with 12 bases between them. This CDR3 is built from 15 residues.

For the CDR3, the DNA is TGCGCCAGCAGCCAAGATGACAGTTATAATTCACCCCTCCACTTT. It specifies CASSQDDSYNSPLHF. This rearrangement joins TRBV4-1 to TRBJ1-6, with D possibly matching TRBD1 (5 bases). With 0 bases removed from V and 4 bases from J, the gap between germline ends came to 7 bases. This CDR3 contains 15 residues. Germline V CDR1 and CDR2: MGHRA, YSYEKL.

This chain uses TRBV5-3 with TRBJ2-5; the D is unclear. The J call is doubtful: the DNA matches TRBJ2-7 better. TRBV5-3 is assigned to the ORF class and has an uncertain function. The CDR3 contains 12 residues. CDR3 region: CARRPLGHEQYF. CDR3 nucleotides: TGTGCCAGACGACCCCTTGGCCACGAGCAGTACTTC.

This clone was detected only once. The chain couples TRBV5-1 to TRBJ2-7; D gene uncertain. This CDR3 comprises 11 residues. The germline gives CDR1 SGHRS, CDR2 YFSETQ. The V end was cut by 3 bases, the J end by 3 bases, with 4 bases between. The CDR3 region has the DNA TGCGCCAGCAGCTCAGACTACGAGCAGTACTTC. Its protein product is CASSSDYEQYF.

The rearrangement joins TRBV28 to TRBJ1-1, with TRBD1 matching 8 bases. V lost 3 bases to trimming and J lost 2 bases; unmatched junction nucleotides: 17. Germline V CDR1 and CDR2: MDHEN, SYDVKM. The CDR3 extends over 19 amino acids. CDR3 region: CASSLFRTQGAQGNTEAFF. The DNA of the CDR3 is TGTGCCAGCAGTTTGTTTCGTACCCAGGGGGCGCAGGGAAACACTGAAGCTTTCTTT. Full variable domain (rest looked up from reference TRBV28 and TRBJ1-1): DVKVTQSSRYLVKRTGEKVFLECVQDMDHENMFWYRQDPGLGLRLIYFSYDVKMKEKGDIPEGYSVSREKKERFSLILESASTNQTSMYLCASSLFRTQGAQGNTEAFFGQGTRLTVV.

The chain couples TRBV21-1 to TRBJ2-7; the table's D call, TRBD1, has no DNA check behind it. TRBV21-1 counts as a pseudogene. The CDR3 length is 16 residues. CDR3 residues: CASSKSDPRGPGEQYF. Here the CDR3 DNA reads TGTGCCAGCAGCAAAAGTGACCCCAGGGGGCCCGGCGAGCAGTACTTC.

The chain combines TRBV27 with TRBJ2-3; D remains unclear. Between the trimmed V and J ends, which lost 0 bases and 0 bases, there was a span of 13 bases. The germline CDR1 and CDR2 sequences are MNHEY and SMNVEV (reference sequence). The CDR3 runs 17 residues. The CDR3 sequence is CASSLSPPARSTDTQYF. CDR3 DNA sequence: TGTGCCAGCAGTTTATCACCCCCGGCAAGGAGCACAGATACGCAGTATTTT.